A selection of T cell receptor beta chains follows, all from one sample in a study of persistence of HIV-infected CD4 T cells. For these TCRs, the target antigens are not known. The data were produced by immunoSEQ multiplex PCR, yet TCRdb's version contains in-frame clones alone and is incomplete. The sample contains 25,000 to 35,000 clones, around 80% of which appear only once. The sample was CD4+ T cells sorted from PBMCs after approximately 20-hour stimulation, taken from a patient who received antiretroviral therapy. The receptors derive from an adult woman with HIV who was CMV-seropositive. Each CDR3 is given with its conserved first and last residue.

J	V	CDR3
TRBJ1-1	TRBV5-1	CASSLVGQMNTEAFF
TRBJ1-1	TRBV5-6	CASRPGGKMNTEAFF
TRBJ1-6	TRBV3-1/TRBV3-2	CASSPGLSYNSPLHF
TRBJ1-5	TRBV19	CASSIGGFGNQPQHF
TRBJ2-5	TRBV24-1	CATSDPSGTSGFQETQYF
TRBJ1-4	TRBV21-1	CASSGDRGVNEKLFF
TRBJ2-1	TRBV28	CASSPGLNEQFF
TRBJ1-2	TRBV5-4	CASSPGPSQGYGYTF
TRBJ1-2	TRBV6-2/TRBV6-3	CASSLQGRGGYTF
TRBJ1-1	TRBV3-1/TRBV3-2	CASSQGGVSREAFF
TRBJ1-1	TRBV2	CASSLNRDEAFF
TRBJ1-4	TRBV30	CAWSVRTRTNEKLFF
TRBJ1-2	TRBV29-1	CSLGEGYGYTF
TRBJ1-2	TRBV25-1	CASRADSHYGYTF
TRBJ1-6	TRBV18	CASSVGMDNSPLHF
TRBJ2-3	TRBV19	CASIGAPGGDTQYF
TRBJ1-2	TRBV5-4	CASSPDRHYGYTF
TRBJ2-3	TRBV6-6	CASSYNGLATDTQYF
TRBJ2-2	TRBV5-1	CASSLASRTGELFF
TRBJ1-6	TRBV30	CAWSVSSGKFYNSPLHF
TRBJ1-2	TRBV5-1	CASSLVQGNYGYTF
TRBJ2-1	TRBV19	CASSRLRDTIEQFF
TRBJ2-1	TRBV12-3/TRBV12-4	CASRGAGWNEQFF
TRBJ2-1	TRBV14	CASSQIAEGYNEQFF
TRBJ1-1	TRBV19	CASSILIQNTEAFF
TRBJ2-6	TRBV5-4	CASSFRRLDSGANVLTF
TRBJ1-1	TRBV5-8	CASSLPLELSTNTEAFF
TRBJ2-1	TRBV5-6	CASVAGYNEQFF
TRBJ1-4	TRBV6-1	CASSESGRTNEKLFF
TRBJ1-5	TRBV6-2/TRBV6-3	CASSPGQRPRYSNQPQHF
TRBJ1-4	TRBV6-5	CASSYTDSVEKLFF
TRBJ1-6	TRBV10-2	CASSETGPGDSPLHF
TRBJ2-3	TRBV20-1	CVLGSTDTQYF
TRBJ1-1	TRBV12-3/TRBV12-4	CASSFSRGAEAFF
TRBJ2-2	TRBV5-4	CASSFPLGSSGSRTGELFF
TRBJ1-5	TRBV6-6	CASSYAGGAIQPQHF
TRBJ1-1	TRBV3-1/TRBV3-2	CASSQKMNTEAFF
TRBJ2-7	TRBV6-2/TRBV6-3	CASSYTRSYEQYF
TRBJ2-3	TRBV27	CASSIRDLGTDTQYF
TRBJ1-6	TRBV6-5	CASSYSPSLNSPLHF
TRBJ2-1	TRBV24-1	CATRSNWGDNEQFF
TRBJ2-7	TRBV27	CASRLAGEIFYEQYF
TRBJ2-1	TRBV4-1	CASSQDSGTGEHSYNEQFF